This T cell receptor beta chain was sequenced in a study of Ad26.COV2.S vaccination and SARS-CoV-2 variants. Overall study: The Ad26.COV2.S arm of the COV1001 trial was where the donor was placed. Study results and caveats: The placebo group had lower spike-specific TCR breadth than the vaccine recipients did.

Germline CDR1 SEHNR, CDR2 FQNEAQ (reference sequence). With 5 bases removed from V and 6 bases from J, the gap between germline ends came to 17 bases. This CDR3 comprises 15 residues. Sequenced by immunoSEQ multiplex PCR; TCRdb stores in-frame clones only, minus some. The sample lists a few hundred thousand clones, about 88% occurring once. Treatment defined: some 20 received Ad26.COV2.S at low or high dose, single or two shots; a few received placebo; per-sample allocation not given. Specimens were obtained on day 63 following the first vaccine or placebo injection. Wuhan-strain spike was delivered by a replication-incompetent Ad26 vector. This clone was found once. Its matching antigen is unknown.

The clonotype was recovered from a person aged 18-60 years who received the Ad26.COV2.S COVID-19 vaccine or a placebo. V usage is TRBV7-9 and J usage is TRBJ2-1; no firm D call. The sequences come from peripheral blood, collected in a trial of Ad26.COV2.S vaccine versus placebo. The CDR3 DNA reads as TGTGCCAGCAGCCGAATCCCGATCTCTGGCAATGAGCAGTTCTTC. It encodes CASSRIPISGNEQFF.